This T cell receptor beta chain derives from a study of tumor-infiltrating lymphocytes in primary liver carcinoma. Across the whole study: Those enrolled were patients of both sexes, who were aged 30 to 69 years. There were roughly 3.65 to 7.5 million productive TCRbeta reads per sample, a yield similar across tissue types. The neoplasms were of stage T1-T3 N0M0, with dimensions of about 4.2 to 11 cm across.

A remark on this clonotype: Its antigen is currently unknown.

There are 16 residues in the CDR3. The ends lost 4 bases at V and 2 bases at J; junction bases unmatched: 6. Germline CDR1 and CDR2: SGHRS and YFSETQ. Germline DNA was also extracted, while the blood RNA originated from unsorted whole blood. TCR beta cDNA was made from 450 to 500 ng total RNA with a constant-region primer. Modified slightly, ARM-PCR produced TCR beta libraries over three nested multiplex PCR rounds. TRBV1-TRBV30 forward primers and a C-beta reverse primer were used in the first two PCR rounds, which each ran for approximately 11 cycles. TCRdb fed the multiplex PCR reads into MiXCR, producing one record per CDR3 protein. Of approximately 300,000 distinct CDR3 sequences listed, roughly 60% are singletons. Study outcomes and limitations: Paired tumor-adjacent and tumor-blood samples overlapped less than tumor region pairs did.

Sample: peripheral blood. The receptor's source is a man in his forties with primary liver carcinoma and hepatitis B virus infection. The gene calls are TRBV5-1 and TRBJ2-2; 9 bases match TRBD2. CDR3 sequence reads: CASSRLAGVNTGELFF. CDR3 coding DNA: TGCGCCAGCAGCCGCTTAGCGGGAGTCAACACCGGGGAGCTGTTTTTT.